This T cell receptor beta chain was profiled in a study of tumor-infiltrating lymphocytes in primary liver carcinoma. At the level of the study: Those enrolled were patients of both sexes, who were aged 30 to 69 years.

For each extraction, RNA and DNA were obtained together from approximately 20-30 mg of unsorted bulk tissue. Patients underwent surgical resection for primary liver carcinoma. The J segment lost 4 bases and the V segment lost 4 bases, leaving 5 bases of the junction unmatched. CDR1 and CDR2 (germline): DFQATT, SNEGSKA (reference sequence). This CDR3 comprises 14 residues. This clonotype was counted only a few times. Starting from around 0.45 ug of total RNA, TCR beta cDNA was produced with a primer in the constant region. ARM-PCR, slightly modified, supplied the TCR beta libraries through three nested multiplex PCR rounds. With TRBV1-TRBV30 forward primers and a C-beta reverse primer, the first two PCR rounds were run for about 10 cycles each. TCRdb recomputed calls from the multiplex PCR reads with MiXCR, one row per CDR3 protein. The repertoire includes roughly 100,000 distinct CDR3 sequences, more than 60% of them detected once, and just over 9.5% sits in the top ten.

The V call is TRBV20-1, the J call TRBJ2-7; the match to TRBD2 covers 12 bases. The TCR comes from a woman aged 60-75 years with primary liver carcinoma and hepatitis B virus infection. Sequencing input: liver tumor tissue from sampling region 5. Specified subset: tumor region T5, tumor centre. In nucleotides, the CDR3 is TGCAGTGCTACTAGCGGGAGGGTCCTATACGAGCAGTACTTC. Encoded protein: CSATSGRVLYEQYF.